The entry that follows covers one TCR beta chain sequence. Per the germline V gene, CDR1 is MGHRA and CDR2 is YSYEKL. Losses at the gene ends were 0 bases for V and 6 bases for J; bases not matched to a gene: 21. CDR3 length equals 20 residues. TCRdb passed the 5' RACE reads through MiXCR, listing each CDR3 protein once. This sample has approximately 480,000 distinct CDR3 sequences, with 15% to 20% found just once. These data are taken from a study of T-cell memory formation after mild COVID-19. The J gene is TRBJ2-7, the V gene TRBV4-1; the match to TRBD2 covers 9 bases. The receptor was isolated from an adult woman who had mild COVID-19 (a few samples of this study predate the infection). Cell type and time point are not known. The specimen was PBMCs or a T cell subset sorted from them (not recorded which). CDR3 sequence: CASSQDYTPLRLAGRGEQYF. CDR3 sequence (DNA): TGCGCCAGCAGCCAAGATTATACGCCCCTCAGGCTAGCGGGAAGAGGCGAGCAGTACTTC.